The 29 T cell receptor beta chains listed next were all sequenced from one sample in a study of OX40 agonist ivuxolimab in advanced cancers. Data came from immunoSEQ multiplex PCR; TCRdb stores just in-frame clones and leaves some out. Here the sample spans about 53,000 clones, more than 80% being singletons. The sequenced sample was CD4+ or CD8+ T cells sorted from blood, obtained in a trial of the OX40 agonist ivuxolimab. The receptors originated from an adult with an advanced solid tumor such as melanoma, head and neck, liver or kidney cancer.

Here the CDR3 DNA reads TGTGCCAGCAGCCCCAGGCTTATGAACACTGAAGCTTTCTTT. Protein: CASSPRLMNTEAFF. This chain links TRBV7-8 with TRBJ1-1; D unresolved. V was pared by 5 bases and J by 0 bases, with 10 bases between. In germline, CDR1 is SGHVS, CDR2 FQNEAQ. The CDR3 length is 14 residues.

This sequence joins TRBV27 and TRBJ2-5; the D gene is possibly TRBD1 (6 bases). The CDR3 length is 15 residues. The germline V and J ends were trimmed by 5 bases and 5 bases, with 18 bases remaining between them. Germline CDR1 and CDR2: MNHEY and SMNVEV (reference sequence). The CDR3 reads CASSHGEGEVETQYF. The CDR3 region has the DNA TGTGCCAGCAGTCATGGAGAGGGGGAAGTGGAGACCCAGTACTTC.

This clone was seen more than once but under ten times. V gene TRBV28 combines with J gene TRBJ2-5; D might be TRBD2 (6 bases). The CDR3 has 13 amino acids. V lost 3 bases to trimming and J lost 4 bases, with 9 bases between them. Per the germline V gene, CDR1 is MDHEN and CDR2 is SYDVKM. The CDR3 nucleotides read TGTGCCAGCAGTTTGCTGGAGGGAGAGACCCAGTACTTC. Translated: CASSLLEGETQYF.

The chain carries TRBV28 and TRBJ2-4; 7 bases agree with TRBD1. The CDR3 spans 14 residues. Germline CDR1 reads MDHEN; CDR2 reads SYDVKM. V shed 6 bases and J 6 bases; nucleotides not matched to a gene: 8. The CDR3 protein is CASSPTGAPNIQYF. The CDR3 DNA follows: TGTGCCAGCAGCCCTACAGGGGCGCCAAACATTCAGTACTTC.

CDR3 DNA: TGTGCCAGCAGCATACAAGAGACCCAGTACTTC. It specifies CASSIQETQYF. The chain employs TRBV5-6 and TRBJ2-5; D not resolved. This CDR3 contains 11 residues. Germline-derived CDR1 and CDR2 are SGHDT and YYEEEE. Trimming took 4 bases from V and 2 from J, leaving 3 bases between them.

This clone was observed once. The V gene is TRBV7-9, the J gene TRBJ2-2; 7 nucleotides match TRBD2. The CDR3 spans 16 residues. Trimming cost V 6 bases and J 4 bases; bases outside gene matches: 11. Looked up from germline, CDR1 is SEHNR and CDR2 is FQNEAQ (reference sequence). CDR3 nucleotides: TGTGCCAGCAGGTTAATGGCTAGCGGTGGCACCGGGGAGCTGTTTTTT. Its protein product is CASRLMASGGTGELFF.

This clone was recorded once. This chain connects TRBV10-3 to TRBJ2-7; TRBD1 aligns across 7 bases. The germline V gene has CDR1 ENHRY and CDR2 SYGVKD. Trimming removed 6 bases from V and 3 bases from J; junction bases left unmatched: 11. The CDR3 extends over 15 amino acids. The CDR3 protein is CAISKMTGKVYEQYF. DNA for the CDR3: TGTGCCATCAGCAAGATGACAGGGAAAGTCTACGAGCAGTACTTC.

The gene calls are TRBV11-2 and TRBJ2-7, with D unresolved. There are 10 residues in the CDR3. Trimming took off 5 bases at V and 4 bases at J, with 3 bases between the two ends. The germline CDR1 and CDR2 sequences are SGHAT and FQNNGV. The CDR3 nucleotides read TGTGCCAGCAGCGGATACGAGCAGTACTTC. This sequence encodes CASSGYEQYF.

This clone has just one count. The chain carries TRBV7-9 and TRBJ2-7, with 10 bases that match TRBD1. The V gene's germline CDR1 is SEHNR and CDR2 FQNEAQ (reference sequence). CDR3 size: 14 residues. J was trimmed by 5 bases and V by 4 bases; bases with no gene match: 5. The CDR3 bases are TGTGCCAGCAGCTCCGACAGGGGGCCAGACGAGCAGTACTTC. Translating it yields CASSSDRGPDEQYF.

The rearrangement links TRBV5-5 to TRBJ2-1; the match to TRBD1 covers 7 bases. The CDR3 covers 14 residues. V shed 4 bases, J shed 8 bases, and the junction held 9 bases outside the gene matches. The germline gives CDR1 SGHKS, CDR2 YYEKEE (reference sequence). CDR3 protein: CASSPRTGRDEQFF. CDR3 coding DNA: TGTGCCAGCAGCCCCCGGACAGGACGGGATGAGCAGTTCTTC.

The chain has TRBV10-1 and TRBJ1-5; D not resolved. The CDR3 spans 16 residues. V was cut by 2 bases and J by 1 base, with 12 bases left in between. CDR1 WNHNN and CDR2 SYGVQD come from the germline V gene (reference sequence). This CDR3 reads CASSESEQPSNQPQHF. CDR3 sequence (DNA): TGCGCCAGCAGTGAGAGTGAACAGCCGAGCAATCAGCCCCAGCATTTT.

The V gene is TRBV29-1, the J gene TRBJ2-2, with D possibly matching TRBD1 (5 bases). This CDR3 comprises 13 residues. Germline loops: CDR1 SQVTM, CDR2 ANQGSEA. The germline V and J ends were trimmed by 3 bases and 4 bases, with 9 bases remaining between them. The CDR3 coding sequence is TGCAGCGTTGACCAGGGCGGCACCGGGGAGCTGTTTTTT. Its protein product is CSVDQGGTGELFF.

V gene TRBV7-3 combines with J gene TRBJ2-5; 7 bases agree with TRBD2. After removal of 2 bases from V and 4 bases from J, the junction contained 7 bases not matched to a gene. CDR1 and CDR2 from the germline V gene are SGHTA and FQGTGA. The CDR3 is 15 residues long. Written as DNA, the CDR3 is TGTGCCAGCAGCTTACAAGCGGGATCCAGAGAGACCCAGTACTTC. This codes for CASSLQAGSRETQYF.

The chain's CDR3 is CAWSRNARGTDTQYF. CDR3 bases: TGTGCCTGGAGCAGAAATGCTAGGGGCACAGATACGCAGTATTTT. V usage is TRBV30 and J usage is TRBJ2-3; no definite D call. V was trimmed by 3 bases and J by 1 base, leaving 14 bases between them. Per germline, CDR1 GTSNPN and CDR2 SVGIG (reference sequence). The CDR3 is made up of 15 amino acids.

This clone has a handful of counts. The V gene is TRBV28, the J gene TRBJ1-2; D is uncertain. Germline V lookup: CDR1 MDHEN, CDR2 SYDVKM. This CDR3 is 10 amino acids long. Between the trimmed V and J ends, which lost 3 bases and 6 bases, there was a span of 2 bases. The CDR3 nucleotides read TGTGCCAGCAGTTTTAATGGCTACACCTTC. It encodes CASSFNGYTF.

The CDR3 protein is CASSFQQGTYEQYF. The CDR3 DNA follows: TGTGCCAGTAGTTTTCAACAGGGGACCTACGAGCAGTACTTC. The gene calls are TRBV19 and TRBJ2-7; 7 bases match TRBD1. The J segment lost 2 bases and the V segment lost 5 bases, leaving 6 bases of the junction unmatched. The CDR3 is 14 amino acids. The germline gives CDR1 LNHDA, CDR2 SQIVND (reference sequence).

This clone was detected once. This rearrangement joins TRBV2 to TRBJ2-7; D possibly uses TRBD1 or TRBD2 (5 bases each). The CDR3 is made up of 14 amino acids. Trimming cost V 5 bases and J 3 bases, with 14 bases left between them. Germline CDR1 and CDR2: SNHLY and FYNNEI. Written as DNA, the CDR3 is TGTGCCAGCAGTAATCCGGGACCAGACTACGAGCAGTACTTC. It codes for CASSNPGPDYEQYF.

The V call is TRBV9, the J call TRBJ2-7, with TRBD2 matching 8 bases. V was pared by 0 bases and J by 3 bases, with 5 bases of the junction left unmatched. The CDR3 runs to 15 residues. Per germline, CDR1 SGDLS and CDR2 YYNGEE. The CDR3 here is CASSVGLAGDYEQYF. The CDR3 DNA is TGTGCCAGCAGCGTAGGGCTAGCGGGCGACTACGAGCAGTACTTC.

V usage is TRBV18 and J usage is TRBJ1-1, with a weak D call TRBD1 (5 bases). This CDR3 has 14 amino acids. Deletions cut 3 bases from V and 6 bases from J, with 14 bases between. The germline V gene has CDR1 KGHSH and CDR2 LQKENI. CDR3 region: CASSPGRGTAEAFF. The DNA of the CDR3 is TGTGCCAGCTCACCTGGTCGGGGGACGGCTGAAGCTTTCTTT.

The CDR3 DNA sequence: TGTGCCAGCGGGGGCGGGGTCTACGAGCAGTACTTC. Translated, it gives CASGGGVYEQYF. V is TRBV10-3 and J is TRBJ2-7; a possible D gene is TRBD2 (7 bases). Trimming took 10 bases from V and 3 from J, leaving 13 bases between them. CDR1 and CDR2 from the germline V gene are ENHRY and SYGVKD. The CDR3 totals 12 residues.

This clone came up a few times. CDR3 sequence: CASSYGDSGANVLTF. The DNA of the CDR3 is TGTGCCAGCAGTTACGGGGACTCTGGGGCCAACGTCCTGACTTTC. The chain combines TRBV6-6 with TRBJ2-6; D is uncertain. CDR3 length: 15 amino acids. Germline values: CDR1 MNHNY, CDR2 SVGAGI (reference sequence). Trimming stripped 2 bases from V and 0 bases from J, with 5 bases between.

The chain links TRBV10-1 to TRBJ2-1; 9 nucleotides align to TRBD2. The CDR3 contains 15 residues. CDR1 WNHNN and CDR2 SYGVQD come from the germline V gene (reference sequence). The V gene end was trimmed by 2 bases and the J gene end by 6 bases; junction bases not matched to a gene: 5. The CDR3 region has the DNA TGCGCCAGCAGTGAGAGGCGGGGGGGGGTCAATGAGCAGTTCTTC. This translates into CASSERRGGVNEQFF.

This chain uses TRBV2 with TRBJ1-1, with 7 bases lining up with TRBD1. This CDR3 is built from 15 residues. Trimming cost V 7 bases and J 0 bases; bases outside gene matches: 8. Germline V CDR1 and CDR2: SNHLY, FYNNEI. The CDR3 sequence is CASNNQQGMNTEAFF. The DNA of the CDR3 is TGTGCCAGCAATAATCAACAGGGGATGAACACTGAAGCTTTCTTT.

The chain joins TRBV7-3 to TRBJ2-2; D not certain. The V gene's germline CDR1 is SGHTA and CDR2 FQGTGA. Trimming removed 5 bases at V and 8 bases at J, with 15 bases between. The CDR3 loop spans 14 amino acids. The CDR3: CASSVDPTGGELFF. Written as DNA, the CDR3 is TGTGCCAGCAGCGTGGACCCTACCGGGGGGGAGCTGTTTTTT. Full variable domain (rest looked up from reference TRBV7-3 and TRBJ2-2): GAGVSQTPSNKVTEKGKYVELRCDPISGHTALYWYRQSLGQGPEFLIYFQGTGAADDSGLPNDRFFAVRPEGSVSTLKIQRTERGDSAVYLCASSVDPTGGELFFGEGSRLTVL.

The chain carries TRBV6-6 and TRBJ2-7; no firm D call. The CDR3 has 11 amino acids. V was cut by 7 bases and J by 7 bases, with 11 bases left in between. CDR1 is MNHNY, CDR2 SVGAGI, per germline (reference sequence). The CDR3 DNA reads TGTGCCAGCACCAACGGGTGGGAGCAGTACTTC. This gives the protein CASTNGWEQYF.

This chain joins TRBV5-1 and TRBJ1-3, with D perhaps TRBD1 (6 bases). The ends were cut back, 4 bases at V and 0 bases at J, with 17 bases in the middle. There are 17 residues in the CDR3. Per the germline V gene, CDR1 is SGHRS and CDR2 is YFSETQ. The DNA for the CDR3 is TGCGCCAGCAGCCCCACGGCCTGGACAGTCTCTGGAAACACCATATATTTT. Protein: CASSPTAWTVSGNTIYF. The full variable domain, rest sourced from reference TRBV5-1 and TRBJ1-3, is KAGVTQTPRYLIKTRGQQVTLSCSPISGHRSVSWYQQTPGQGLQFLFEYFSETQRNKGNFPGRFSGRQFSNSRSEMNVSTLELGDSALYLCASSPTAWTVSGNTIYFGEGSWLTVV.

The CDR3 nucleotides are TGTGCCAGCAGCTTAAACTCTATGAACACCGGGGAGCTGTTTTTT. Protein: CASSLNSMNTGELFF. The chain uses TRBV7-9 and TRBJ2-2; D is ambiguous. The V and J ends lost 2 bases and 1 base respectively, with 8 bases between them. This CDR3 has 15 amino acids. Germline CDR1 reads SEHNR; CDR2 reads FQNEAQ (reference sequence).

This chain joins TRBV6-5 and TRBJ1-2; 7 bases fit TRBD1. The germline CDR1 and CDR2 sequences are MNHEY and SVGAGI. The CDR3 is 14 residues long. V was pared by 5 bases and J by 8 bases, with 11 bases of the junction left unmatched. This chain's CDR3 is CASSQVGTAMGYTF. CDR3 bases: TGTGCCAGCAGTCAGGTCGGGACAGCTATGGGCTACACCTTC.

The gene calls are TRBV6-1 and TRBJ2-2, with TRBD1 identical over 7 bases. The V gene end was trimmed by 4 bases and the J gene end by 3 bases; junction bases not matched to a gene: 5. The CDR3 is 15 residues long. Germline CDR1 and CDR2: MNHNS and SASEGT. The CDR3 sequence is CASSGRQGDTGELFF. In DNA form, the CDR3 reads TGTGCCAGCAGTGGTCGACAGGGTGACACCGGGGAGCTGTTTTTT.